This TCR beta chain was profiled in a study of graft-versus-host responses after intestinal transplantation. The V end was cut by 8 bases, the J end by 6 bases, with 11 bases between. CDR3 length equals 11 residues. Germline values: CDR1 DFQATT, CDR2 SNEGSKA (reference sequence). This table comes from immunoSEQ multiplex PCR, and its TCRdb copy is limited to in-frame clones, with some not included. This sample yields under 80,000 clones, of which approximately 92% are seen a single time; about 0.63% belongs to the top ten. The source is a human patient who received an intestinal transplant, so some T cells may come from the graft donor. The input for sequencing was PBMCs, taken 98 days after intestinal transplantation. The chain joins TRBV20-1 to TRBJ2-1; perhaps TRBD1 as D (6 bases). CDR3 in amino acids: CSPTTGNEQFF. The CDR3, as DNA: TGCAGTCCCACGACAGGCAATGAGCAGTTCTTC.